Following are 28 T cell receptor beta chains from one sample sequenced in a study of early T cells in non-severe SARS-CoV-2 infection. Via MiXCR, TCRdb re-called the 5' RACE reads, giving one row per CDR3 protein. The table includes fewer than 120,000 distinct CDR3 sequences, over 9.5% detected once. The sample here was whole blood, taken at baseline. These receptors were obtained from an adult who was a healthcare worker with PCR-confirmed SARS-CoV-2 infection or an uninfected control (not recorded which).

This clonotype was observed a few times. V is TRBV21-1 and J is TRBJ2-3; TRBD1, as called in the table, went unchecked against the DNA. TRBV21-1 corresponds to a pseudogene. The CDR3 is 17 residues long. The chain's CDR3 is CASSNWGETPGTDTQYF. Written as DNA, the CDR3 is TGTGCCAGCAGCAATTGGGGGGAGACACCTGGCACAGATACGCAGTATTTT.

The chain joins TRBV20-1 to TRBJ2-5; D is undetermined. Germline lookup yields CDR1 DFQATT and CDR2 SNEGSKA (reference sequence). The CDR3 totals 10 residues. V lost 4 bases, J lost 3 bases, and 3 bases lay in between. Here the CDR3 DNA reads TGCAGTGCTATAAAAGAGACCCAGTACTTC. As protein: CSAIKETQYF.

This clonotype was counted at least ten times. The rearrangement links TRBV5-1 to TRBJ1-3; 8 positions match TRBD1. The V segment lost 5 bases and the J segment 9 bases; nucleotides outside the gene matches: 10. Germline V gene data show CDR1 as SGHRS and CDR2 as YFSETQ. The CDR3 loop spans 14 amino acids. As DNA, the CDR3 is TGCGCCAGCAGGTGGACAGGGACCGACGGCACCATATATTTT. Its translation: CASRWTGTDGTIYF.

The chain combines TRBV5-7 with TRBJ2-3; 9 bases fit TRBD2. TRBV5-7 carries the ORF label, with uncertain function. The CDR3 is 14 amino acids. Trimming at V came to 0 bases and at J to 9 bases, leaving 5 bases not matched to a gene. The CDR3 DNA reads TGTGCCAGCAGCTTGGTGATAGCGGGAGAGACGCAGTATTTT. It encodes CASSLVIAGETQYF.

The sample holds a few counts of this clonotype. V and J are TRBV29-1 and TRBJ2-5, with D possibly TRBD1 on 5 matching bases. Trimming pared 3 bases from V and 5 bases from J, leaving 10 bases between. This CDR3 spans 12 amino acids. The germline CDR1 and CDR2 sequences are SQVTM and ANQGSEA. DNA for the CDR3: TGCAGCGTTGAGCAGGGTGCGGAGACCCAGTACTTC. Protein product: CSVEQGAETQYF.

The sample holds a few counts of this clonotype. The chain joins TRBV2 to TRBJ1-2; perhaps TRBD1 as D (5 bases). Germline-derived CDR1 and CDR2 are SNHLY and FYNNEI. The V end was cut by 4 bases, the J end by 0 bases, with 9 bases between. The CDR3 has 14 residues. The CDR3 DNA follows: TGTGCCAGCAGTGCGGGGGACCCTAACTATGGCTACACCTTC. It translates to CASSAGDPNYGYTF. The full variable domain, in which reference TRBV2 and TRBJ1-2 provide the parts outside the CDR3, is EPEVTQTPSHQVTQMGQEVILRCVPISNHLYFYWYRQILGQKVEFLVSFYNNEISEKSEIFDDQFSVERPDGSNFTLKIRSTKLEDSAMYFCASSAGDPNYGYTFGSGTRLTVV.

The chain couples TRBV7-2 to TRBJ2-1; TRBD2 aligns across 13 bases. The ends lost 1 base at V and 4 bases at J; junction bases unmatched: 10. CDR3 size: 19 residues. Germline CDR1 reads SGHTA; CDR2 reads FQGNSA. CDR3 loop: CASSLEGTSGIGYYNEQFF. The CDR3 DNA is TGTGCCAGCAGCTTAGAAGGGACTAGCGGGATTGGGTATTACAATGAGCAGTTCTTC.

The CDR3 DNA reads TGTGCCAGCAGTTTTTATACGGGCCCGGCAGGGGAGCAGTACTTC. Its translation: CASSFYTGPAGEQYF. The chain couples TRBV12-3 or TRBV12-4 to TRBJ2-7, with D possibly TRBD1 on 5 matching bases. V was trimmed by 3 bases and J by 7 bases, leaving 19 bases between them. The CDR3 is 15 amino acids.

This clonotype was seen only a few times. The DNA is left out, because the CDR3 cannot be placed on it with certainty; the CDR3 is given as TCRdb lists it. The rearrangement links TRBV7-8 to TRBJ2-3. Counting both end residues, the CDR3 totals 14 amino acids. Germline V CDR1 and CDR2: SGHVS, FQNEAQ. The chain's CDR3 is CASSLRFGTDTQYF.

The chain recombines TRBV25-1 with TRBJ2-4; the match to TRBD1 covers 8 bases. Trimming cost V 4 bases and J 0 bases; bases outside gene matches: 8. The germline CDR1 and CDR2 sequences are MGHDK and SYGVNS. This CDR3 contains 17 residues. The CDR3 reads CASSAFGQGKAKNIQYF. In DNA, the CDR3 is TGTGCCAGCAGTGCCTTCGGACAGGGCAAAGCCAAAAACATTCAGTACTTC.

In this sample, this clonotype turned up a few times. The CDR3 ends on some other residue instead of the conserved phenylalanine or tryptophan, so this is likely a read error. The DNA is omitted, as the CDR3 cannot be located on it reliably, and the CDR3 follows TCRdb's listing. The chain links TRBV6-1 to TRBJ1-1; the table's TRBD1 call for D was not verified on the DNA. CDR1 and CDR2 (germline): MNHNS, SASEGT. The CDR3 spans 11 amino acids, including both terminal residues. CDR3 protein: CASSEFREGPL.

V is TRBV6-5 and J is TRBJ2-7, with 9 bases fitting TRBD1. V dropped 2 bases and J dropped 7; count of bases not matched to a gene: 6. The germline gives CDR1 MNHEY, CDR2 SVGAGI. The CDR3 has 14 residues. The CDR3 reads CASSYEQGAREQYF. The CDR3 DNA reads as TGTGCCAGCAGTTACGAACAGGGGGCGCGTGAGCAGTACTTC.

This clonotype has just a few counts. The rearrangement links TRBV7-9 to TRBJ2-1; 7 bases match TRBD2. The CDR3 runs 16 residues. V trimming: 1 base; J trimming: 5 bases; junction bases outside the gene matches: 8. The germline gives CDR1 SEHNR, CDR2 FQNEAQ (reference sequence). CDR3 in amino acids: CASSLVPSGDHNEQFF. CDR3 nucleotides: TGTGCCAGCAGCTTAGTACCAAGCGGGGACCACAATGAGCAGTTCTTC. Filled out from reference TRBV7-9 and TRBJ2-1, the complete variable domain reads DTGVSQNPRHKITKRGQNVTFRCDPISEHNRLYWYRQTLGQGPEFLTYFQNEAQLEKSRLLSDRFSAERPKGSFSTLEIQRTEQGDSAMYLCASSLVPSGDHNEQFFGPGTRLTVL.

V and J are TRBV28 and TRBJ2-3; tentatively, D is TRBD2 (6 bases). The V and J ends lost 6 bases and 2 bases respectively, with 21 bases between them. The CDR3 extends over 17 amino acids. Looked up from germline, CDR1 is MDHEN and CDR2 is SYDVKM. The CDR3 bases are TGTGCCAGCAGATTCCCGCTGAGCGGGCCCCTCACAGATACGCAGTATTTT. Protein sequence: CASRFPLSGPLTDTQYF.

The V gene is TRBV24-1, the J gene TRBJ2-2; D is unresolved. Trimming pared 7 bases from V and 2 bases from J, leaving 10 bases between. The CDR3 consists of 14 residues. Germline assignment: CDR1 KGHDR and CDR2 SFDVKD. The CDR3, as DNA: TGTGCCACCAGCCCAGGAGACAACACCGGGGAGCTGTTTTTT. Its translation: CATSPGDNTGELFF.

As regards this clonotype: One end of the junction is discordant with germline, which a read error may explain. This chain joins TRBV20-1 and TRBJ2-1; possibly TRBD1 for D (5 bases). Germline values: CDR1 DFQATT, CDR2 SNEGSKA (reference sequence). The CDR3 contains 11 residues. In DNA form, the CDR3 reads TGCAGTGCTAGAGATCGACAGCAGAAGTCCTTC. This codes for CSARDRQQKSF.

This chain joins TRBV20-1 and TRBJ2-3, with 10 bases matching TRBD2. After removal of 3 bases from V and 0 bases from J, the junction contained 12 bases not matched to a gene. Germline V gene data show CDR1 as DFQATT and CDR2 as SNEGSKA (reference sequence). The CDR3 covers 18 residues. The CDR3 DNA reads as TGCAGTGCTAGGGATTTTACTAGCGGGATCTCTAGCACAGATACGCAGTATTTT. This encodes CSARDFTSGISSTDTQYF.

The chain joins TRBV2 to TRBJ2-3; D gene ambiguous. V shed 6 bases and J shed 6 bases, with 4 bases lying between them. This CDR3 region has 10 residues. Germline lookup yields CDR1 SNHLY and CDR2 FYNNEI. The CDR3 sequence is CASRGDTQYF. CDR3 bases: TGTGCCAGCAGAGGGGATACGCAGTATTTT.

The chain links TRBV7-9 to TRBJ2-1, with 8 bases aligning to TRBD1. Germline loops: CDR1 SEHNR, CDR2 FQNEAQ (reference sequence). V shed 6 bases, J shed 2 bases, and the junction held 9 bases outside the gene matches. The CDR3 length is 16 residues. The CDR3 protein is CASRSPTGDPYNEQFF. CDR3 coding DNA: TGTGCCAGCAGATCTCCGACAGGGGACCCCTACAATGAGCAGTTCTTC.

This clonotype has only a few counts. Here the CDR3 DNA reads TGCAGTGCTAGGGGGGCCAAAAACATTCAGTACTTC. It translates to CSARGAKNIQYF. This chain joins TRBV20-1 and TRBJ2-4; D remains unclear. Germline V gives CDR1 DFQATT, CDR2 SNEGSKA (reference sequence). The CDR3 consists of 12 residues. V was cut by 3 bases and J by 1 base, with 4 bases left in between.

This clonotype was seen a handful of times. The chain uses TRBV6-1 and TRBJ1-3; 9 bases align to TRBD1. Looked up from germline, CDR1 is MNHNS and CDR2 is SASEGT. The CDR3 covers 15 residues. J was trimmed by 0 bases and V by 7 bases; bases with no gene match: 4. The CDR3 sequence: CASKMGQGSGNTIYF. The DNA of the CDR3 is TGTGCCAGCAAAATGGGACAGGGCTCTGGAAACACCATATATTTT.

Only a few counts were recorded for this clonotype. The chain has TRBV12-3 or TRBV12-4 and TRBJ2-3; TRBD2 agrees at 11 bases. Losses at the gene ends were 6 bases for V and 1 base for J; bases not matched to a gene: 6. CDR3 size: 16 residues. The CDR3 nucleotides are TGTGCCAGCAGACCGATACTAGCGGGAGGCACAGATACGCAGTATTTT. Protein sequence: CASRPILAGGTDTQYF.

This chain uses TRBV12-3 or TRBV12-4 with TRBJ1-2; D gene ambiguous. The V and J ends lost 5 bases and 5 bases respectively, with 18 bases between them. This CDR3 has 15 amino acids. CDR3 bases: TGTGCCAGCAGTCTGATGAGGCGGGGTGGATATGGCTACACCTTC. Translating it yields CASSLMRRGGYGYTF.

The V gene is TRBV20-1, the J gene TRBJ2-2, with 9 bases aligning to TRBD1. The length of the CDR3 is 13 residues. V was clipped by 6 bases and J by 6 bases; unmatched bases: 5. Germline-derived CDR1 and CDR2 are DFQATT and SNEGSKA (reference sequence). The CDR3 spells CSARDRAAGELFF. CDR3 coding DNA: TGCAGTGCCCGGGACAGGGCGGCCGGGGAGCTGTTTTTT.

This clonotype was recorded a few times. The chain combines TRBV6-2 or TRBV6-3 with TRBJ2-3; D might be TRBD2 (5 bases). The V and J ends lost 0 bases and 4 bases respectively, with 8 bases between them. CDR1 is MNHEY and CDR2 is SVGEGT in the germline V gene. CDR3 length equals 14 residues. The CDR3 spells CASSYSRVADTQYF. The CDR3 DNA sequence: TGTGCCAGCAGTTACTCGAGGGTGGCAGATACGCAGTATTTT.

This clonotype has more than one count but fewer than ten. J is TRBJ1-1 and V is TRBV9, with D possibly TRBD1 on 5 matching bases. The CDR3 length is 15 residues. Germline V lookup: CDR1 SGDLS, CDR2 YYNGEE. The ends were cut back, 0 bases at V and 3 bases at J, with 12 bases in the middle. This CDR3 reads CASSVGRGPHTEAFF. The CDR3 DNA reads TGTGCCAGCAGCGTAGGCCGGGGACCGCACACTGAAGCTTTCTTT.

The V gene is TRBV19, the J gene TRBJ1-5; maybe TRBD1 (5 bases). Germline V gene lookup returns CDR1 LNHDA and CDR2 SQIVND (reference sequence). This CDR3 has 15 residues. V lost 5 bases, J lost 0 bases, and 11 bases lay in between. The CDR3 protein is CASSFRDPSNQPQHF. CDR3 nucleotides: TGTGCCAGTAGTTTCCGGGACCCTAGCAATCAGCCCCAGCATTTT.

This clonotype was picked up many times. The chain recombines TRBV2 with TRBJ1-2; D possibly corresponds to TRBD1 (6 bases). V lost 5 bases and J lost 6, with 13 bases in between. CDR1 SNHLY and CDR2 FYNNEI come from the germline V gene. There are 13 residues in the CDR3. This CDR3 reads CASSPRNRDGYTF. The CDR3 coding sequence is TGTGCCAGCAGTCCCCGGAACAGGGATGGCTACACCTTC.